This T cell receptor beta chain was identified during a study of T-cell memory formation after mild COVID-19. From the 5' RACE reads, TCRdb called clonotypes with MiXCR, one entry per CDR3 protein. The repertoire holds 70,000 to 100,000 distinct CDR3 sequences, roughly 16% seen once, with 39% in the top ten. Germline assignment: CDR1 KGHDR and CDR2 SFDVKD. V shed 0 bases and J shed 1 base, with 8 bases lying between them. The CDR3 runs 16 residues. Only a few counts were recorded for this clonotype. The sequence derives from a man in his late teens or twenties who had mild COVID-19 (a few samples of this study predate the infection). Cell type and time point are not known. The sequenced material came from PBMCs or a T cell subset sorted from them (not recorded which). The chain is built from TRBV24-1 and TRBJ2-2; TRBD1 is a possible D gene (5 bases). This chain's CDR3 is CATSDLPRENTGELFF. The DNA for the CDR3 is TGTGCCACCAGTGATTTGCCCAGGGAGAACACCGGGGAGCTGTTTTTT.